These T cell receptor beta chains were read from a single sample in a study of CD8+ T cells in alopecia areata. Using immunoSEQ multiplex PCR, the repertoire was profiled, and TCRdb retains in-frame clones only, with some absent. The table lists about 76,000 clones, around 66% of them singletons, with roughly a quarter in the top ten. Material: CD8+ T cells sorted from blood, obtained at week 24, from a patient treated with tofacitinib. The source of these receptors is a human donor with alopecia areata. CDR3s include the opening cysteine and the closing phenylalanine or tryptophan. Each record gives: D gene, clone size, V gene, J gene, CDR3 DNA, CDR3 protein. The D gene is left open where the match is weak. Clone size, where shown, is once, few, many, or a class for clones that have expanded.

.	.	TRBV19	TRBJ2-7	TGTGCCAGTAGTCCGGACGGGTACGAGCAGTACTTC	CASSPDGYEQYF
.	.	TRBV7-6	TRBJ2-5	TGTGCCAGCAGCTTAGCGTGGGGTACAGGAGAGACCCAGTACTTC	CASSLAWGTGETQYF
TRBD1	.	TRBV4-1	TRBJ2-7	TGCGCCAGCAGCCATGGAGGGACAGGGGGCGCCGAGCAGTACTTC	CASSHGGTGGAEQYF
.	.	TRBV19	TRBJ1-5	TGTGCCAGTAGTATTTTGGGAAACGATCAGCCCCAGCATTTT	CASSILGNDQPQHF
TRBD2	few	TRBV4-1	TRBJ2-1	TGCGCCAGCAGCCAAGAGCCTAGCGGGAGACTTTTCAATGAGCAGTTCTTC	CASSQEPSGRLFNEQFF
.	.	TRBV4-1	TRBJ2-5	TGCGCCAGCAGCCTCGGACCGGGGGCGGAGACCCAGTACTTC	CASSLGPGAETQYF
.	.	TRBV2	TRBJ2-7	TGTGCCAGCAGTGATCCCCCTTGGGACGAGCAGTACTTC	CASSDPPWDEQYF
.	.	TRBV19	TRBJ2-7	TGTGCCAGTAGTTCTCCGGGCAATGAGCAGTACTTC	CASSSPGNEQYF
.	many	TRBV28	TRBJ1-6	TGTGCCAGCAGTTTCGGAAGGGAGAATTCACCCCTCCACTTT	CASSFGRENSPLHF
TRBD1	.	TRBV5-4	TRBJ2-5	TGTGCCAGCAGCTCAAGAGGACAGGAATCCTCGGAGACCCAGTACTTC	CASSSRGQESSETQYF
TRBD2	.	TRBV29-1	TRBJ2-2	TGCAGCGTTGAAACTAGCGGGAGGTCCACCGGGGAGCTGTTTTTT	CSVETSGRSTGELFF
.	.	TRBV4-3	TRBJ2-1	TGCGCCAGCAGCCTGGGAACAGGCGGCTACAATGAGCAGTTCTTC	CASSLGTGGYNEQFF
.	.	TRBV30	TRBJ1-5	TGTGCCTGGAGTGATCTGGGCGGCAATCAGCCCCAGCATTTT	CAWSDLGGNQPQHF
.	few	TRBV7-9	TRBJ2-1	TGTGCCAGCAGGACTACTGACAATGAGCAGTTCTTC	CASRTTDNEQFF
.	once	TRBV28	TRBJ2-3	TGTGCCAGCGTTACCCATAGCGGAGGGATCACAGATACGCAGTATTTT	CASVTHSGGITDTQYF
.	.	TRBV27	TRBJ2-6	TGTGCCAGCAGTCCAGATACGTCCAGCTCTGGGGCCAACGTCCTGACTTTC	CASSPDTSSSGANVLTF
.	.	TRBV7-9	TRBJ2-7	TGTGCCAGCAGCCCGGACAGCTCCTACGAGCAGTACTTC	CASSPDSSYEQYF
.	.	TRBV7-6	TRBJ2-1	TGTGCCAGCAGCTCAGGGGTTGTGACCTACAATGAGCAGTTCTTC	CASSSGVVTYNEQFF
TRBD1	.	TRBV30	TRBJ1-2	TGTGCCTGGAGCGAACTCGGGACAGCCTATGGCTACACCTTC	CAWSELGTAYGYTF
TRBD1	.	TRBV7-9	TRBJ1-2	TGTGCCAGCAGCGTTCCGGGACAGGGTAGCTATGGCTACACCTTC	CASSVPGQGSYGYTF
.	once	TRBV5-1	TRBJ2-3	TGCGCCAGCAGCTCGGAAACGAACGTGGGCTTCAGGGGCACAGATACGCAGTATTTT	CASSSETNVGFRGTDTQYF
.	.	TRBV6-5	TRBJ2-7	TGTGCCAGCAGTGAGGGAAGCGCCTACGAGCAGTACTTC	CASSEGSAYEQYF
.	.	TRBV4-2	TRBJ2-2	TGTGCCAGCAGCCAGGGGAGGACCGGGGAGCTGTTTTTT	CASSQGRTGELFF
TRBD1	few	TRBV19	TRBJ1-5	TGTGCCAGTACCGAATACAGGGGACTCCAGCCCCAGCATTTT	CASTEYRGLQPQHF